Detailed here is one T cell receptor (beta chain). This specimen belongs to a study of blood T cells in healthy people across ages. A second PCR of about 7 to 12 cycles used a sample-barcoded 5' primer and a J-beta primer mix. Each cDNA molecule, via a template-switch adaptor with 12 random nucleotides, was tagged. TCRdb recomputed calls from the 5' RACE reads with MiXCR, one row per CDR3 protein. The data show approximately 800,000 distinct CDR3 sequences, 40% to 65% seen once. About 10 milliliters of peripheral blood were drawn from each donor into EDTA-treated tubes. Extraction of total RNA produced a minimum of 6 micrograms from each sample. The CDR3 is made up of 17 amino acids. Germline assignment: CDR1 DFQATT and CDR2 SNEGSKA (reference sequence). V lost 0 bases and J 0 bases, leaving 15 bases between the germline ends.

Sequencing was carried out using blood. The chain couples TRBV20-1 to TRBJ2-1; perhaps D is TRBD1 or TRBD2 (5 bases each). The receptor comes from a man older than 75 in good health. CDR3 bases: TGCAGTGCTAGAGACATAACCGAGGGGAGCTCCTACAATGAGCAGTTCTTC. Its translation is CSARDITEGSSYNEQFF.